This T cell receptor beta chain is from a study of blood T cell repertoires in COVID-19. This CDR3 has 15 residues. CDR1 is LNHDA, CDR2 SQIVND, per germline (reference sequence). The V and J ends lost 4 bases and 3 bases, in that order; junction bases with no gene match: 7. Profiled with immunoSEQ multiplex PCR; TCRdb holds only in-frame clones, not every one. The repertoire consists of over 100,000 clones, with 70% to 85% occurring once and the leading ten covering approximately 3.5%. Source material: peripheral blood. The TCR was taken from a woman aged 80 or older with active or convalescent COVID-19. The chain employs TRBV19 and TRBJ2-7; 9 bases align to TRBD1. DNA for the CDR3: TGTGCCAGTAGTAAACTCCCGGGACAGGGCTACGAGCAGTACTTC. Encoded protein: CASSKLPGQGYEQYF.